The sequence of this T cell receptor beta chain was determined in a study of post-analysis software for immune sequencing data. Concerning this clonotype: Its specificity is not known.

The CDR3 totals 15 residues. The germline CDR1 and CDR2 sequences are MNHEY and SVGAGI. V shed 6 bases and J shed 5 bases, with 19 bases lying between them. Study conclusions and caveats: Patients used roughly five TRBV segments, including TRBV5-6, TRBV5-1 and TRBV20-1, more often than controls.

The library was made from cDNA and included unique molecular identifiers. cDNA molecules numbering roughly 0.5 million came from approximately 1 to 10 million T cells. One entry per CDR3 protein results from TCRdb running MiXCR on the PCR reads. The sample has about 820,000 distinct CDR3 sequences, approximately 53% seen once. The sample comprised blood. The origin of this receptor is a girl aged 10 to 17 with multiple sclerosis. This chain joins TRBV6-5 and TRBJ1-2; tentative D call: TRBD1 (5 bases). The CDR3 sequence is CASRTNPRGGYGYTF. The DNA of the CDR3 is TGTGCCAGCAGAACAAACCCACGGGGGGGATATGGCTACACCTTC.